This TCR beta chain appears in the sequencing data of a study of blood T cells in healthy people across ages. Study outcomes and limitations: The percentage of naive T cells correlated strongly with TCR beta diversity. There was no known CMV status for donors, so expanded clonotype changes were possibly confounded.

With a J-beta primer mix and a sample-barcoded 5' primer, a second PCR ran roughly 6 to 12 cycles. MiXCR, applied by TCRdb to the 5' RACE reads, yields one record per CDR3 protein. The sample lists some 1.5 million distinct CDR3 sequences, 42% occurring once. The amount of total RNA extracted per sample was at least 5.5 micrograms. This clonotype occurred a few times. What it binds is unknown. The receptor's source is a young woman in good health. Sample: blood.

CDR3 in amino acids: CASSQDQRGGASYEQYF. CDR3 nucleotide sequence: TGTGCCAGCAGCCAAGATCAGCGGGGGGGCGCGTCCTACGAGCAGTACTTC. This chain uses TRBV3-1 with TRBJ2-7; 10 bases agree with TRBD2. The CDR3 is 17 amino acids. V lost 0 bases, J lost 1 base, and 6 bases stayed unmatched. Germline-derived CDR1 and CDR2 are LGHDT and YNNKEL (reference sequence).